These T cell receptor beta chains were read from a single sample in a study of prognosis after radiotherapy for stage I lung cancer. From the multiplex PCR reads, TCRdb called clonotypes with MiXCR, one entry per CDR3 protein. The sample has about 12,000 distinct CDR3 sequences; less than 70% are singletons. The input for sequencing was PBMCs, taken before or after stereotactic body radiation therapy (not recorded which). The receptor set was obtained from a donor aged 50 or older with non-small cell lung cancer. The CDR3 runs from the conserved cysteine through the conserved F or W. The D gene is left open where the match is weak. A row's size may be missing; if present it is once, few, many or a size class.

V gene	clone size	J gene	D gene	CDR3 protein	CDR3 DNA
TRBV20-1	.	TRBJ2-5	.	CSATSGLGETQYF	TGCAGTGCGACCTCCGGCCTTGGAGAGACCCAGTACTTC
TRBV20-1	.	TRBJ2-7	.	CSASRQVSSYEQYF	TGCAGTGCTAGTAGACAGGTTAGCTCCTACGAGCAGTACTTC
TRBV28	.	TRBJ2-5	.	CATFRRRQETQYF	TGTGCCACCTTTAGACGGCGCCAAGAGACCCAGTACTTC
TRBV7-2	.	TRBJ1-3	.	CASTKTPGSSGNTIYF	TGTGCCAGCACCAAGACCCCCGGAAGCTCTGGAAACACCATATATTTT
TRBV20-1	.	TRBJ2-1	.	CSARDSGAVVSEQFF	TGCAGTGCTAGGGACTCGGGGGCAGTTGTTAGTGAGCAGTTCTTC
TRBV20-1	.	TRBJ2-7	TRBD2	CSASTMTSGSYEQYF	TGCAGTGCTAGCACCATGACTAGCGGCTCCTACGAGCAGTACTTC
TRBV11-3	.	TRBJ2-2	.	CASSFPGELFF	TGTGCCAGCAGCTTCCCCGGGGAGCTGTTTTTT
TRBV18	many	TRBJ2-7	.	CASSPPRGGGVYEQYF	TGTGCCAGCTCACCACCGAGGGGGGGCGGAGTCTACGAGCAGTACTTC
TRBV11-3	.	TRBJ2-7	TRBD1	CASSNRDRGYEQYF	TGTGCCAGCAGCAACAGGGACAGGGGCTACGAGCAGTACTTC
TRBV9	once	TRBJ1-6	.	CASSSALDSFLHF	TGTGCCAGCAGCTCAGCCCTTGACAGCTTCCTCCACTTT
TRBV28	.	TRBJ2-7	.	CASSQGQPYEQYF	TGTGCCAGCAGTCAGGGGCAGCCCTACGAGCAGTACTTC
TRBV7-3	.	TRBJ2-1	.	CASSLRDAAEQFF	TGTGCCAGCAGCTTGAGGGACGCGGCTGAGCAGTTCTTC
TRBV19	medium-sized	TRBJ1-5	.	CASSIPGPYSNQPQHF	TGTGCCAGTAGTATTCCAGGGCCCTATAGCAATCAGCCCCAGCATTTT
TRBV29-1	many	TRBJ2-7	.	CSAWTDFSGQYF	TGCAGCGCCTGGACAGACTTTTCTGGGCAGTACTTC
TRBV11-2	.	TRBJ2-3	.	CASSLTPRGDTQYF	TGTGCCAGCAGCTTGACCCCCCGGGGAGATACGCAGTATTTT
TRBV13	medium-sized	TRBJ2-7	TRBD2	CASSPLAGGTYEQYF	TGTGCCAGCAGCCCTCTAGCGGGAGGGACCTACGAGCAGTACTTC
TRBV20-1	few	TRBJ2-7	TRBD2	CSWREGSYEQYF	TGCAGTTGGCGGGAGGGTTCCTACGAGCAGTACTTC
TRBV11-3	few	TRBJ2-3	.	CASSSPPSDTQYF	TGTGCCAGCAGCTCCCCCCCTTCAGATACGCAGTATTTT
TRBV2	medium-sized	TRBJ1-2	.	CASSEVRGRYGYTF	TGTGCCAGCAGTGAGGTGCGAGGGCGCTATGGCTACACCTTC
TRBV4-1	many	TRBJ2-5	.	CASSQYWRFQETQYF	TGCGCCAGCAGCCAGTATTGGAGGTTCCAAGAGACCCAGTACTTC
TRBV6-4	.	TRBJ2-2	TRBD2	CASSARTSTGELFF	TGTGCCAGCAGTGCTCGGACTAGCACCGGGGAGCTGTTTTTT
TRBV11-2	medium-sized	TRBJ2-7	TRBD2	CASSLRSGRAYEQYF	TGTGCCAGCAGCTTGCGCAGCGGGAGGGCCTACGAGCAGTACTTC
TRBV25-1	medium-sized	TRBJ2-2	.	CASSLLGGLKGNTGELFF	TGTGCCAGCAGTTTGTTAGGGGGTCTCAAAGGAAACACCGGGGAGCTGTTTTTT
TRBV11-2	.	TRBJ2-3	.	CASSLVLGTHTDTQYF	TGTGCCAGCAGCTTGGTTTTGGGGACCCACACAGATACGCAGTATTTT
TRBV5-1	many	TRBJ2-3	.	CASSRGGGTDTQYF	TGCGCCAGCAGCCGAGGGGGGGGCACAGATACGCAGTATTTT
TRBV12-3/TRBV12-4	once	TRBJ2-2	.	CSSSLVCGELFF	TGTTCCAGCAGTTTAGTCTGCGGGGAGCTGTTCTTT
TRBV28	.	TRBJ2-2	TRBD2	CASSLAGQDGELFF	TGTGCCAGCTCCCTAGCGGGGCAGGACGGGGAGCTGTTTTTT
TRBV6-9	once	TRBJ1-3	.	CASSYLIFSCDTIYF	TGTGCCAGCAGTTACTTAATTTTCTCCTGTGACACCATATATTTT
TRBV28	once	TRBJ1-2	.	CASKSAWEYTF	TGTGCCAGCAAAAGTGCATGGGAGTACACCTTC
TRBV7-9	.	TRBJ2-7	.	CASSDWAGEQYF	TGTGCCAGCTCCGATTGGGCCGGCGAGCAGTACTTC
TRBV24-1	.	TRBJ2-1	.	CATSDPSGKEVGEFF	TGTGCCACAAGTGATCCGTCCGGGAAAGAGGTAGGGGAGTTCTTC
TRBV7-9	.	TRBJ2-1	TRBD2	CASRLTGLAGGLRNNEQFF	TGTGCCAGCAGATTAACGGGACTAGCGGGAGGACTGAGGAACAATGAGCAGTTCTTC
TRBV19	medium-sized	TRBJ2-6	TRBD2	CASSSGLATGANVLTF	TGTGCCAGTAGTTCGGGACTAGCAACTGGGGCCAACGTCCTGACTTTC
TRBV6-1	.	TRBJ2-7	TRBD2	CASSVISGSDEQYF	TGTGCCAGCAGCGTGATTAGCGGGAGCGACGAGCAGTACTTC